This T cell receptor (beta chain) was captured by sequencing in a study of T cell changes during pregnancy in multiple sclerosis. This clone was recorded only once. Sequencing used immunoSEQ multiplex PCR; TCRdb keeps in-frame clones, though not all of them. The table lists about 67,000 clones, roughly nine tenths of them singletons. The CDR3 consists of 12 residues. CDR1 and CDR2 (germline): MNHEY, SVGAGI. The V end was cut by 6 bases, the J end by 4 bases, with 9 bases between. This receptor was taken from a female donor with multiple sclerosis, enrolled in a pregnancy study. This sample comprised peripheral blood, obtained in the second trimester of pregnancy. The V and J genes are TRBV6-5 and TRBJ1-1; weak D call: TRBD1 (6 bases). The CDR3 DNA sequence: TGTGCCAGCAGCCCGGACAGCACTGAAGCTTTCTTT. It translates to CASSPDSTEAFF.